A selection of T cell receptor beta chains follows, all from one sample in a study of OX40 agonist ivuxolimab in advanced cancers. Produced via immunoSEQ multiplex PCR; TCRdb's table is partial and in-frame only. The top ten clones hold 2% to 2.5% of a sample with 50,000 to 85,000 clones, about nine tenths of them seen once. Source: CD4+ or CD8+ T cells sorted from blood, taken in a trial of the OX40 agonist ivuxolimab. These receptor sequences come from an adult with an advanced solid tumor such as melanoma, head and neck, liver or kidney cancer. Both conserved end residues are part of each CDR3. Fields, in order: V gene, J gene, D gene, clone size, CDR3 protein, CDR3 DNA. The D gene is left open where the match is weak. Clone size is stated in some rows and not others, as once, few, many or a class when expanded.

V gene: TRBV27
J gene: TRBJ2-7
D gene: -
clone size: once
CDR3 protein: CASSKGTPREQYF
CDR3 DNA: TGTGCCAGCAGCAAAGGGACCCCGAGGGAGCAGTACTTC

V gene: TRBV28
J gene: TRBJ2-2
D gene: -
clone size: -
CDR3 protein: CASRSAGPHTGELFF
CDR3 DNA: TGTGCCAGCAGATCGGCAGGTCCCCACACCGGGGAGCTGTTTTTT

V gene: TRBV19
J gene: TRBJ1-2
D gene: TRBD1
clone size: -
CDR3 protein: CASSKGQISHTF
CDR3 DNA: TGTGCCAGTAGTAAGGGACAGATCTCTCACACCTTC

V gene: TRBV29-1
J gene: TRBJ1-1
D gene: -
clone size: -
CDR3 protein: CSVETWGDTEAFF
CDR3 DNA: TGCAGCGTTGAGACATGGGGGGACACTGAAGCTTTCTTT

V gene: TRBV18
J gene: TRBJ1-1
D gene: -
clone size: -
CDR3 protein: CASSPYGGDTEAFF
CDR3 DNA: TGTGCCAGCTCACCATACGGAGGAGACACTGAAGCTTTCTTT

V gene: TRBV11-3
J gene: TRBJ2-2
D gene: -
clone size: -
CDR3 protein: CASSLGGLNTGELFF
CDR3 DNA: TGTGCCAGCAGCTTAGGGGGGCTGAACACCGGGGAGCTGTTTTTT

V gene: TRBV10-3
J gene: TRBJ1-2
D gene: TRBD1
clone size: -
CDR3 protein: CAISPGQGGGYTF
CDR3 DNA: TGTGCCATCAGCCCAGGACAGGGGGGTGGCTACACCTTC

V gene: TRBV5-6
J gene: TRBJ1-2
D gene: TRBD1
clone size: -
CDR3 protein: CAAGTGGDDYGYTF
CDR3 DNA: TGTGCCGCCGGGACAGGGGGAGACGACTATGGCTACACCTTC

V gene: TRBV7-2
J gene: TRBJ2-2
D gene: TRBD2
clone size: -
CDR3 protein: CASSIGGVNTGELFF
CDR3 DNA: TGTGCCAGCAGCATCGGGGGGGTGAACACCGGGGAGCTGTTTTTT

V gene: TRBV14
J gene: TRBJ2-7
D gene: -
clone size: -
CDR3 protein: CASSSGRVSVEQYF
CDR3 DNA: TGTGCCAGCAGCTCAGGCCGGGTTTCGGTCGAGCAGTACTTC

V gene: TRBV25-1
J gene: TRBJ2-3
D gene: TRBD1
clone size: -
CDR3 protein: CASSDGTGRSTDTQYF
CDR3 DNA: TGTGCCAGCAGTGACGGGACAGGGAGGAGCACAGATACGCAGTATTTT

V gene: TRBV15
J gene: TRBJ2-1
D gene: -
clone size: -
CDR3 protein: CATRRGDSYNEQFF
CDR3 DNA: TGTGCCACCCGACGGGGCGACTCCTACAATGAGCAGTTCTTC

V gene: TRBV6-5
J gene: TRBJ1-5
D gene: -
clone size: -
CDR3 protein: CASSYPTGNQPQHF
CDR3 DNA: TGTGCCAGCAGTTACCCCACAGGAAATCAGCCCCAGCATTTT

V gene: TRBV28
J gene: TRBJ2-5
D gene: TRBD2
clone size: -
CDR3 protein: CASSDLAGNLQETQYF
CDR3 DNA: TGTGCCAGCAGCGATCTAGCGGGTAATCTGCAAGAGACCCAGTACTTC

V gene: TRBV7-8
J gene: TRBJ2-3
D gene: -
clone size: -
CDR3 protein: CASSLAALTYTDTQYF
CDR3 DNA: TGTGCCAGCAGCTTAGCAGCTTTAACCTACACAGATACGCAGTATTTT

V gene: TRBV5-1
J gene: TRBJ2-1
D gene: TRBD1
clone size: -
CDR3 protein: CASSSITGASNEQFF
CDR3 DNA: TGCGCCAGCAGCTCTATTACAGGGGCCTCCAATGAGCAGTTCTTC

V gene: TRBV13
J gene: TRBJ1-1
D gene: -
clone size: -
CDR3 protein: CASSLGTGLNTEAFF
CDR3 DNA: TGTGCCAGCAGCTTAGGAACAGGGCTGAACACTGAAGCTTTCTTT

V gene: TRBV6-4
J gene: TRBJ2-7
D gene: -
clone size: -
CDR3 protein: CASSPHEASEQYF
CDR3 DNA: TGTGCCAGCAGTCCCCATGAAGCTAGCGAGCAGTACTTC

V gene: TRBV13
J gene: TRBJ2-7
D gene: -
clone size: -
CDR3 protein: CASSLQGLSGSYEQYF
CDR3 DNA: TGTGCCAGCAGCTTACAGGGGCTTTCGGGCTCCTACGAGCAGTACTTC

V gene: TRBV11-3
J gene: TRBJ2-2
D gene: -
clone size: -
CDR3 protein: CASSSLMGTGELFF
CDR3 DNA: TGTGCCAGCAGCTCCCTAATGGGGACCGGGGAGCTGTTTTTT

V gene: TRBV7-9
J gene: TRBJ2-1
D gene: -
clone size: -
CDR3 protein: CASSSGRPLYNEQFF
CDR3 DNA: TGTGCCAGCAGCTCCGGTAGACCCCTATACAATGAGCAGTTCTTC

V gene: TRBV7-7
J gene: TRBJ2-7
D gene: TRBD2
clone size: -
CDR3 protein: CASSFGTSGTSEQYF
CDR3 DNA: TGTGCCAGCAGCTTCGGGACTAGCGGGACCTCCGAGCAGTACTTC

V gene: TRBV18
J gene: TRBJ1-2
D gene: TRBD1
clone size: -
CDR3 protein: CASTTDRNEYYGYTF
CDR3 DNA: TGTGCCAGCACGACGGACAGGAATGAATACTATGGCTACACCTTC

V gene: TRBV18
J gene: TRBJ1-2
D gene: -
clone size: -
CDR3 protein: CASSPPGQGGYTF
CDR3 DNA: TGTGCCAGCTCACCACCGGGCCAGGGTGGCTACACCTTC

V gene: TRBV6-1
J gene: TRBJ2-1
D gene: -
clone size: -
CDR3 protein: CASSEALRAGTYFNEQFF
CDR3 DNA: TGTGCCAGCAGTGAAGCTCTTAGAGCCGGGACTTATTTTAATGAGCAGTTCTTC

V gene: TRBV13
J gene: TRBJ2-3
D gene: -
clone size: once
CDR3 protein: CASSPKRTDTQYF
CDR3 DNA: TGTGCCAGCAGCCCCAAACGAACAGATACGCAGTATTTT

V gene: TRBV9
J gene: TRBJ1-2
D gene: -
clone size: -
CDR3 protein: CASSGTEVAGYTF
CDR3 DNA: TGTGCCAGCAGCGGAACTGAGGTCGCTGGCTACACCTTC

V gene: TRBV5-4
J gene: TRBJ2-3
D gene: TRBD2
clone size: -
CDR3 protein: CASSLGGSSTDTQYF
CDR3 DNA: TGTGCCAGCAGCTTGGGCGGGAGCAGCACAGATACGCAGTATTTT

V gene: TRBV12-2
J gene: TRBJ1-4
D gene: -
clone size: -
CDR3 protein: CASRPRHVPNEKLFF
CDR3 DNA: TGTGCAAGTCGCCCCCGACACGTACCGAATGAAAAACTGTTTTTT

V gene: TRBV6-4
J gene: TRBJ1-5
D gene: -
clone size: -
CDR3 protein: CASSDVATNTPRPNQPQHF
CDR3 DNA: TGTGCCAGCAGTGACGTCGCCACCAACACCCCCCGGCCGAATCAGCCCCAGCATTTT

V gene: TRBV4-1
J gene: TRBJ2-5
D gene: -
clone size: -
CDR3 protein: CASSQDIGETQYF
CDR3 DNA: TGCGCCAGCAGCCAAGATATCGGGGAGACCCAGTACTTC

V gene: TRBV7-9
J gene: TRBJ2-4
D gene: -
clone size: -
CDR3 protein: CASSFVGTDTSLAKNIQYF
CDR3 DNA: TGTGCCAGCAGCTTTGTTGGGACAGATACTAGCTTAGCCAAAAACATTCAGTACTTC

V gene: TRBV15
J gene: TRBJ1-2
D gene: -
clone size: few
CDR3 protein: CATSTSWTERGGYTF
CDR3 DNA: TGTGCCACCAGCACGAGTTGGACGGAGCGGGGTGGCTACACCTTC